The 29 T cell receptor beta chains listed next were all sequenced from one sample in a study of T cell changes during pregnancy in multiple sclerosis. Profiling relied on immunoSEQ multiplex PCR, and the TCRdb table lists in-frame clones only, not all of them. Here the sample spans 90,000 to 100,000 clones, around 93% being singletons. The specimen comprised peripheral blood, sampled in the third trimester of pregnancy. The receptors shown here come from a female donor with multiple sclerosis, enrolled in a pregnancy study.

V gene TRBV11-2 combines with J gene TRBJ2-5, with D tentatively TRBD1 (6 bases). The CDR3 contains 16 residues. Germline CDR1 reads SGHAT; CDR2 reads FQNNGV. The ends were cut back, 5 bases at V and 5 bases at J, with 21 bases in the middle. CDR3 DNA sequence: TGTGCCAGCAGCCGGAATGGGCCGAGGGGGATGGAGACCCAGTACTTC. This sequence encodes CASSRNGPRGMETQYF. The full variable domain, rest sourced from reference TRBV11-2 and TRBJ2-5, is EAGVAQSPRYKIIEKRQSVAFWCNPISGHATLYWYQQILGQGPKLLIQFQNNGVVDDSQLPKDRFSAERLKGVDSTLKIQPAKLEDSAVYLCASSRNGPRGMETQYFGPGTRLLVL.

The J gene is TRBJ2-7, the V gene TRBV28, with 9 bases aligning to TRBD1. The CDR3 is 15 residues long. With 7 bases clipped from V and 2 bases from J, the junction kept 9 bases outside the gene matches. CDR1 is MDHEN and CDR2 is SYDVKM in the germline V gene. This chain's CDR3 is CASTRTGEIAYEQYF. CDR3 DNA: TGTGCCAGCACCCGGACAGGGGAAATTGCCTACGAGCAGTACTTC.

The chain links TRBV18 to TRBJ2-2, with TRBD2 as a possible D gene (5 bases). Trimming took 1 base from V and 1 from J, leaving 7 bases between them. CDR3 length: 15 amino acids. CDR1 KGHSH and CDR2 LQKENI come from the germline V gene. The CDR3 DNA is TGTGCCAGCTCACCACTAGCGAGGAACACCGGGGAGCTGTTTTTT. Translated, it gives CASSPLARNTGELFF.

The genes are TRBV5-6 and TRBJ2-7; a possible D gene is TRBD2 (5 bases). The CDR3 is made up of 12 amino acids. Germline V lookup: CDR1 SGHDT, CDR2 YYEEEE. The V gene lost 3 bases and the J gene lost 6 bases, with 10 bases spanning the gap. The CDR3 loop is CASSSSEGEQYF. The DNA for the CDR3 is TGTGCCAGCAGCTCGTCTGAGGGCGAGCAGTACTTC.

The chain carries TRBV9 and TRBJ1-6; no firm D call. Trimming removed 0 bases at V and 4 bases at J, with 8 bases between. CDR3 length equals 15 residues. Germline assignment: CDR1 SGDLS and CDR2 YYNGEE. The CDR3 DNA reads TGTGCCAGCAGCGTAGGTGGAGGATATAATTCACCCCTCCACTTT. Protein sequence: CASSVGGGYNSPLHF.

CDR3 coding DNA: TGCAGTGTCCGGACTGGCTACGAGCAGTACTTC. It translates to CSVRTGYEQYF. The J gene is TRBJ2-7, the V gene TRBV20-1; weak D call: TRBD2 (5 bases). The germline V gene encodes CDR1 DFQATT and CDR2 SNEGSKA (reference sequence). There are 11 residues in the CDR3. Trimming shortened V by 7 bases and J by 3 bases, and 10 bases separated the two germline ends.

This clone was seen just once. V gene TRBV18 combines with J gene TRBJ2-7, with 11 bases that match TRBD2. CDR1 KGHSH and CDR2 LQKENI come from the germline V gene. Trimming removed 5 bases from V and 5 bases from J; junction bases left unmatched: 8. The CDR3 is 15 amino acids. CDR3 sequence: CASSSLAGGFNEQYF. CDR3 bases: TGTGCCAGCTCATCTCTAGCGGGAGGTTTCAACGAGCAGTACTTC.

The genes are TRBV29-1 and TRBJ2-1, with 8 bases aligning to TRBD2. The CDR3 sequence is 14 residues long. Trimming removed 5 bases from V and 10 bases from J; junction bases left unmatched: 13. Germline-derived CDR1 and CDR2 are SQVTM and ANQGSEA. This CDR3 is CSVNDPGLVWEQFF. CDR3 nucleotide sequence: TGCAGCGTTAATGACCCGGGACTAGTCTGGGAGCAGTTCTTC.

The chain couples TRBV15 to TRBJ2-3; D is uncertain. Germline-derived CDR1 and CDR2 are LNHNV and YYDKDF (reference sequence). CDR3 size: 15 residues. The ends were cut back, 0 bases at V and 4 bases at J, with 11 bases in the middle. The CDR3 nucleotides are TGTGCCACCAGCAGAGATCTGGTGGGCGCAGATACGCAGTATTTT. It yields the protein CATSRDLVGADTQYF. The whole variable domain, remainder taken from reference TRBV15 and TRBJ2-3, is DAMVIQNPRYQVTQFGKPVTLSCSQTLNHNVMYWYQQKSSQAPKLLFHYYDKDFNNEADTPDNFQSRRPNTSFCFLDIRSPGLGDTAMYLCATSRDLVGADTQYFGPGTRLTVL.

J is TRBJ2-2 and V is TRBV9, with D possibly matching TRBD2 (6 bases). Germline V gene sequence: CDR1 SGDLS, CDR2 YYNGEE. CDR3 length equals 14 residues. Trimming shortened V by 3 bases and J by 4 bases, and 10 bases separated the two germline ends. The CDR3 DNA sequence: TGTGCCAGCAGCGCAGCGGGCAGCACCGGGGAGCTGTTTTTT. Amino acid sequence: CASSAAGSTGELFF.

The chain couples TRBV9 to TRBJ2-1, with D perhaps matching TRBD2 (6 bases). Looked up from germline, CDR1 is SGDLS and CDR2 is YYNGEE. The CDR3 loop spans 16 amino acids. Trimming removed 4 bases at V and 0 bases at J, with 14 bases between. The CDR3 DNA is TGTGCCAGCAGCTCGCTTTGGACTACCTCCTACAATGAGCAGTTCTTC. Amino acids: CASSSLWTTSYNEQFF.

This chain joins TRBV14 and TRBJ2-5, with D unresolved. CDR3 length: 17 amino acids. Germline CDR1 is SGHDN and CDR2 is FVKESK. V dropped 1 base and J dropped 1 base, with 16 bases sitting between them. The CDR3 DNA sequence: TGTGCCAGCAGCCAAGCTCTCCCCGACTTCGTCCAAGAGACCCAGTACTTC. Its protein product is CASSQALPDFVQETQYF.

This clone has only one observation. This sequence joins TRBV4-1 and TRBJ2-7, with 8 positions matching TRBD2. The CDR3 runs 15 residues. The germline CDR1 and CDR2 sequences are MGHRA and YSYEKL. The trim removed 6 bases at V and 0 bases at J, leaving 7 bases unmatched. The chain's CDR3 is CASRLREGPSYEQYF. DNA of the CDR3: TGCGCCAGCAGACTACGGGAGGGCCCCTCCTACGAGCAGTACTTC.

The J gene is TRBJ2-2, the V gene TRBV6-1, with 11 nucleotides matching TRBD2. Germline CDR1 is MNHNS and CDR2 is SASEGT. After removal of 4 bases from V and 4 bases from J, the junction contained 8 bases not matched to a gene. This CDR3 comprises 17 residues. CDR3 sequence (DNA): TGTGCCAGCAGTGCTCCTAGCGGGAGGTCGGGCACCGGGGAGCTGTTTTTT. It encodes CASSAPSGRSGTGELFF.

The chain recombines TRBV18 with TRBJ2-3; 7 nucleotides agree with TRBD2. CDR3 length: 14 residues. In germline, CDR1 is KGHSH, CDR2 LQKENI. Trimming removed 1 base from V and 4 bases from J; junction bases left unmatched: 2. In DNA form, the CDR3 reads TGTGCCAGCTCACCACGGGGGGGTTCAGATACGCAGTATTTT. Translating it yields CASSPRGGSDTQYF. The variable domain in full, with the rest retrieved from reference TRBV18 and TRBJ2-3, is NAGVMQNPRHLVRRRGQEARLRCSPMKGHSHVYWYRQLPEEGLKFMVYLQKENIIDESGMPKERFSAEFPKEGPSILRIQQVVRGDSAAYFCASSPRGGSDTQYFGPGTRLTVL.

The rearrangement uses TRBV6-1 and TRBJ2-1, with D maybe TRBD1 (6 bases). Germline loops: CDR1 MNHNS, CDR2 SASEGT. The CDR3 is 10 amino acids. V gave up 7 bases and J gave up 15 bases, with 13 bases separating them. The CDR3 sequence: CASMLGQSFF. The CDR3 DNA is TGTGCCAGCATGTTAGGACAGTCGTTCTTC.

This chain links TRBV6-5 with TRBJ1-6, with TRBD1 identical over 8 bases. The trim removed 11 bases at V and 7 bases at J, leaving 7 bases unmatched. The CDR3 has 13 residues. CDR1 and CDR2 from the germline V gene are MNHEY and SVGAGI. The CDR3 DNA reads as TGTGCCGTCAACAGGGGGAAGAATTCACCCCTCCACTTT. Its protein is CAVNRGKNSPLHF.

The CDR3 DNA reads as TGTGCCAGCAGCCGCGGGGGGGGAGAGAACGGGGAGCTGTTTTTT. Protein: CASSRGGGENGELFF. The rearrangement joins TRBV5-4 to TRBJ2-2; 9 positions agree with TRBD2. The CDR3 is 15 amino acids. Germline CDR1 SGHNT, CDR2 YYREEE (reference sequence). The V and J ends lost 4 bases and 7 bases, in that order; junction bases with no gene match: 8.

The chain uses TRBV27 and TRBJ2-7, with TRBD1 matching 8 bases. Germline-derived CDR1 and CDR2 are MNHEY and SMNVEV (reference sequence). The trim removed 2 bases at V and 7 bases at J, leaving 7 bases unmatched. The CDR3 loop spans 14 amino acids. The CDR3 sequence: CASSLSQGAYEQYF. The CDR3 DNA sequence: TGTGCCAGCAGTTTAAGTCAGGGGGCGTATGAGCAGTACTTC.

In its sample, this clone was seen once. J is TRBJ2-7 and V is TRBV2; 7 nucleotides match TRBD2. J gave up 3 bases and V 8 bases, and 13 bases lay outside the gene matches. The CDR3 runs 15 residues. Germline assignment: CDR1 SNHLY and CDR2 FYNNEI. The CDR3 nucleotides are TGTGCCAGCTACCTGACTGGCGGGAGTGTCTACGAGCAGTACTTC. It is translated as CASYLTGGSVYEQYF.

This sequence joins TRBV30 and TRBJ1-4, with D possibly TRBD1 on 6 matching bases. Germline assignment: CDR1 GTSNPN and CDR2 SVGIG (reference sequence). The CDR3 is 12 residues long. V was trimmed by 7 bases and J by 8 bases, leaving 14 bases between them. The CDR3 nucleotides are TGTGCCTACAGGGAGAATGGAGAAAAACTGTTTTTT. Its translation: CAYRENGEKLFF.

This chain links TRBV5-1 with TRBJ1-4; D remains ambiguous. Germline CDR1 reads SGHRS; CDR2 reads YFSETQ. CDR3 length: 15 amino acids. V dropped 2 bases and J dropped 3 bases, with 11 bases sitting between them. CDR3 coding DNA: TGCGCCAGCAGCTTATCAGTGGCAGCTAATGAAAAACTGTTTTTT. Its translation is CASSLSVAANEKLFF.

This chain uses TRBV5-6 with TRBJ2-2, with 11 positions matching TRBD2. V trimming: 4 bases; J trimming: 0 bases; junction bases outside the gene matches: 8. This CDR3 spans 18 amino acids. CDR1 SGHDT and CDR2 YYEEEE come from the germline V gene. CDR3 in DNA: TGTGCCAGCAGCCCCCGTGTAGCGGGAGGGCCGAACACCGGGGAGCTGTTTTTT. This gives the protein CASSPRVAGGPNTGELFF.

The genes are TRBV7-2 and TRBJ1-3; weak D call: TRBD1 (6 bases). The CDR3 has 15 residues. The germline V gene encodes CDR1 SGHTA and CDR2 FQGNSA. V lost 7 bases and J lost 2, with 15 bases in between. For the CDR3, the DNA is TGTGCCAGCACCACCCTGGGGGGGCCTGGAAACACCATATATTTT. Its protein product is CASTTLGGPGNTIYF. Drawing the rest from reference TRBV7-2 and TRBJ1-3, the complete variable domain is GAGVSQSPSNKVTEKGKDVELRCDPISGHTALYWYRQSLGQGLEFLIYFQGNSAPDKSGLPSDRFSAERTGGSVSTLTIQRTQQEDSAVYLCASTTLGGPGNTIYFGEGSWLTVV.

The genes are TRBV7-8 and TRBJ2-7; 7 nucleotides agree with TRBD2. The germline CDR1 and CDR2 sequences are SGHVS and FQNEAQ. With 3 bases clipped from V and 3 bases from J, the junction kept 2 bases outside the gene matches. This CDR3 is 13 amino acids long. The CDR3 sequence is CASSLGLLYEQYF. CDR3 DNA: TGTGCCAGCAGCTTGGGACTACTCTACGAGCAGTACTTC.

CDR3 in DNA: TGTGCCAGCAGTGAGTTGGGGGCGGTTTACGAGCAGTACTTC. Its protein is CASSELGAVYEQYF. This sequence joins TRBV2 and TRBJ2-7; tentatively, D is TRBD1 (6 bases). This CDR3 is 14 amino acids long. Deletions cut 3 bases from V and 4 bases from J, with 13 bases between. Looked up from germline, CDR1 is SNHLY and CDR2 is FYNNEI.

The CDR3 loop reads CASSSTGLKSPSFF. The CDR3 DNA follows: TGTGCCAGCTCATCTACCGGACTCAAAAGCCCCTCCTTCTTC. The V gene is TRBV18, the J gene TRBJ2-1; the D gene is possibly TRBD2 (5 bases). Germline V gives CDR1 KGHSH, CDR2 LQKENI. The CDR3 is made up of 14 amino acids. V lost 5 bases and J lost 16, with 24 bases in between.

V usage is TRBV28 and J usage is TRBJ2-6, with D possibly TRBD1 on 5 matching bases. Germline V gene sequence: CDR1 MDHEN, CDR2 SYDVKM. V was clipped by 7 bases and J by 0 bases, with 16 bases between them. The CDR3 runs to 17 residues. For the CDR3, the DNA is TGTGCCAGCACTCCGACAGAGGTACCCTCTGGGGCCAACGTCCTGACTTTC. Residues: CASTPTEVPSGANVLTF.

This clone has only one observation. This chain joins TRBV5-1 and TRBJ2-7; 9 nucleotides match TRBD2. V lost 3 bases to trimming and J lost 9 bases; unmatched junction nucleotides: 16. The CDR3 length is 16 residues. Germline V CDR1 and CDR2: SGHRS, YFSETQ. CDR3 DNA: TGCGCCAGCAGCTGGGGTGGAGTAGCGGGAGTATGGGGGCAGTACTTC. Encoded protein: CASSWGGVAGVWGQYF.